The clone carrying this TCR beta chain was seen once. These data belong to a study of blood T cell repertoires in COVID-19. With 0 bases clipped from V and 5 bases from J, the junction kept 10 bases outside the gene matches. This CDR3 spans 17 amino acids. Germline loops: CDR1 LGHDT, CDR2 YNNKEL (reference sequence). Measured with immunoSEQ multiplex PCR; TCRdb has only the in-frame clones, and not every one. This table holds about 99,000 clones, approximately 88% found once. The V and J genes are TRBV3-1 (or the pseudogene TRBV3-2) and TRBJ2-3, with 8 bases lining up with TRBD2. The sequenced sample consisted of peripheral blood. This receptor was taken from a human donor in a cohort sampled during active COVID-19. The CDR3 DNA reads TGTGCCAGCAGCCAAGAGACTGGACTAGCCGAAAAAGATACGCAGTATTTT. This codes for CASSQETGLAEKDTQYF.